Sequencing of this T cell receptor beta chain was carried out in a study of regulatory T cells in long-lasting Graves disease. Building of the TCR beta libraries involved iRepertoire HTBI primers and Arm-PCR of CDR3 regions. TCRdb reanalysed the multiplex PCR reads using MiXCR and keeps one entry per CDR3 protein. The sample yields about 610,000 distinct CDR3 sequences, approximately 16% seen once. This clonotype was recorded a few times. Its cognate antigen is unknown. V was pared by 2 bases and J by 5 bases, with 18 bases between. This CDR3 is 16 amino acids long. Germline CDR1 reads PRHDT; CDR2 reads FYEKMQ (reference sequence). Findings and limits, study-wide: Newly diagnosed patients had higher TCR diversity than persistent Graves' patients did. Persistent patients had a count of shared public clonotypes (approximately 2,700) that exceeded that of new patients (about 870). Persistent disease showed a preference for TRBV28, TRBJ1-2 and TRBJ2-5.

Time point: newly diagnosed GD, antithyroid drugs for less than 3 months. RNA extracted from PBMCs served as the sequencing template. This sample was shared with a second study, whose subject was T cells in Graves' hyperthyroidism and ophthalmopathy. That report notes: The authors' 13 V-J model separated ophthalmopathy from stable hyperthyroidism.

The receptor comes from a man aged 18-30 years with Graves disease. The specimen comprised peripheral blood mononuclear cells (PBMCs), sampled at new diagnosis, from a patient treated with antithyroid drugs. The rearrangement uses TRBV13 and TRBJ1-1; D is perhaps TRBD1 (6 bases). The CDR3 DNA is TGTGCCAGCAGCTTAATTGGGGGGGGCGAGAGGACTGAAGCTTTCTTT. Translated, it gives CASSLIGGGERTEAFF.